This TCR beta chain was profiled in a study of blood T cell repertoires in COVID-19. Clones were read by immunoSEQ multiplex PCR, and TCRdb kept only the in-frame ones, dropping some. The table lists 45,000 or so clones, roughly four fifths of them singletons. This clone was counted only a few times. Deletions cut 3 bases from V and 8 bases from J, with 13 bases between. This CDR3 region has 13 residues. The germline CDR1 and CDR2 sequences are GTSNPN and SVGIG (reference sequence). The genes are TRBV30 and TRBJ1-4; D unresolved. The clonotype was recovered from a human donor in a cohort sampled during active COVID-19. The sequencing sample was made of peripheral blood. The CDR3: CAWSRDSVEKLFF. As DNA, the CDR3 is TGTGCCTGGAGCCGGGATTCAGTCGAAAAACTGTTTTTT.